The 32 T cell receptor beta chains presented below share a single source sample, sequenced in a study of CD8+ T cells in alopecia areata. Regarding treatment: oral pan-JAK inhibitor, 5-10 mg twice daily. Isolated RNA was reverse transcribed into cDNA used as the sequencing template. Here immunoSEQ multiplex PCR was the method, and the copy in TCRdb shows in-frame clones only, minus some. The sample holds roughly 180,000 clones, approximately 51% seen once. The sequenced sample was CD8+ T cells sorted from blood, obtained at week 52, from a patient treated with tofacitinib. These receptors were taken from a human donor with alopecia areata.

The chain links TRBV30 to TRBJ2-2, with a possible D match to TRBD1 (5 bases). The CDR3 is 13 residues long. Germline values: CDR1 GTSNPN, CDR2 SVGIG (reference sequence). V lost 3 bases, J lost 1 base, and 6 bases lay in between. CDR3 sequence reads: CAWSRVNTGELFF. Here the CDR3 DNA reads TGTGCCTGGAGCAGGGTGAACACCGGGGAGCTGTTTTTT.

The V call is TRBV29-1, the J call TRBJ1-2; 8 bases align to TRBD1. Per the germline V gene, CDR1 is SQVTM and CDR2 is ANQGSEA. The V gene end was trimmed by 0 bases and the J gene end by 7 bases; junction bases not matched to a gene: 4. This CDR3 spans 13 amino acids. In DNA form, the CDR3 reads TGCAGCGTTGAAGATCAGGGGGCGGTTGGCTACACCTTC. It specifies CSVEDQGAVGYTF.

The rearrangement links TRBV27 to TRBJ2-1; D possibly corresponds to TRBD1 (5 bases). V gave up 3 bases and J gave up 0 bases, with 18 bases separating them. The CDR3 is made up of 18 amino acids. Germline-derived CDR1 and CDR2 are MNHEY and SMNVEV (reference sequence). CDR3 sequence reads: CASSLGPGHPNSYNEQFF. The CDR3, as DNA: TGTGCCAGCAGTTTGGGGCCCGGACACCCGAACTCCTACAATGAGCAGTTCTTC.

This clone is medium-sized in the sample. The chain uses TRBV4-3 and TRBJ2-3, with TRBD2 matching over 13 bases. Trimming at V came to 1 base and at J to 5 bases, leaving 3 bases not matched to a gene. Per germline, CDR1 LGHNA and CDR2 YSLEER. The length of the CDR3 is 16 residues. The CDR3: CASSQGRLAGGDTQYF. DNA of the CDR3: TGCGCCAGCAGCCAAGGTAGACTAGCGGGGGGAGATACGCAGTATTTT.

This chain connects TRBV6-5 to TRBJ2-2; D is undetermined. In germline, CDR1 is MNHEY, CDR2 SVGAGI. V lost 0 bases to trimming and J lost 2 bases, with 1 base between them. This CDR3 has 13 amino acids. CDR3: CASSYSNTGELFF. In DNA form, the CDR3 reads TGTGCCAGCAGTTACTCTAACACCGGGGAGCTGTTTTTT.

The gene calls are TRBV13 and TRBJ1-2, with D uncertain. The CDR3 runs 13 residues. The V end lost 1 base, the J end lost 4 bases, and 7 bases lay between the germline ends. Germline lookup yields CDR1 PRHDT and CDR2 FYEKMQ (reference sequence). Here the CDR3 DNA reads TGTGCCAGCAGCTTAGACCGGGTCTATGGCTACACCTTC. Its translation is CASSLDRVYGYTF.

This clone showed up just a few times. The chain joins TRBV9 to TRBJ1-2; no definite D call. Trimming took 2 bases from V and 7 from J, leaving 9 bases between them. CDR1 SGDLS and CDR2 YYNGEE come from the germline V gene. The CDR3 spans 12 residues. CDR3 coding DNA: TGTGCCAGCAGCGTCTACGGTTTTGGCTACACCTTC. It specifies CASSVYGFGYTF.

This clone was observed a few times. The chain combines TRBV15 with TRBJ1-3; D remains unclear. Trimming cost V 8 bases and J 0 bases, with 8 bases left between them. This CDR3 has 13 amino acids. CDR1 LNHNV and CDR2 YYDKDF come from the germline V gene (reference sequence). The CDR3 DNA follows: TGTGCCACCTCGGATGTCTCTGGAAACACCATATATTTT. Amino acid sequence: CATSDVSGNTIYF. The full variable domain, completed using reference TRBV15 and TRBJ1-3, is DAMVIQNPRYQVTQFGKPVTLSCSQTLNHNVMYWYQQKSSQAPKLLFHYYDKDFNNEADTPDNFQSRRPNTSFCFLDIRSPGLGDTAMYLCATSDVSGNTIYFGEGSWLTVV.

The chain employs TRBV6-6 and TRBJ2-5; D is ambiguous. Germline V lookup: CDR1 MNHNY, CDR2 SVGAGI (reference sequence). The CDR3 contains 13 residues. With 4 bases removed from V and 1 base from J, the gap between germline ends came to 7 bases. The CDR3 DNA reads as TGTGCCAGCAGTTCTCACCTCCAAGAGACCCAGTACTTC. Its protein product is CASSSHLQETQYF.

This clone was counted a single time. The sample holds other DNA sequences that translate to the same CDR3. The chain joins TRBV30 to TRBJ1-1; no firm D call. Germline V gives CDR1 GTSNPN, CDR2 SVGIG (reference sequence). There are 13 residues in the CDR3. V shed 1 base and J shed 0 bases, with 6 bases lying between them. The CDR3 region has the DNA TGTGCCTGGAGTGAGGGTCTGAACACTGAAGCTTTCTTT. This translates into CAWSEGLNTEAFF.

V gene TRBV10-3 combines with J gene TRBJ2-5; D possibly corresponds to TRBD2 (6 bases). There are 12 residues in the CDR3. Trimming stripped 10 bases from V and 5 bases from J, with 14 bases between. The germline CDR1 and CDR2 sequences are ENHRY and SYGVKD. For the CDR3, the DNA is TGTGCCACCAACGGGGGTGGGGAGACCCAGTACTTC. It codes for CATNGGGETQYF.

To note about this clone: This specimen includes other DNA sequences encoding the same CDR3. CDR3 amino acids: CASGYEQYF. DNA of the CDR3: TGTGCCAGCGGATACGAGCAGTACTTC. The rearrangement joins TRBV6-5 to TRBJ2-7; D uncertain. Germline V lookup: CDR1 MNHEY, CDR2 SVGAGI. Trimming pared 8 bases from V and 4 bases from J, leaving 3 bases between. The CDR3 has 9 amino acids.

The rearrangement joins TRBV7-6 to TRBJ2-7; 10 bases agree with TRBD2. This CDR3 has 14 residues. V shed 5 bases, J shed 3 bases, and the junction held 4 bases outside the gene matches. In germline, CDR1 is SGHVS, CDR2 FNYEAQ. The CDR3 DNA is TGTGCCAGCAGCCTTTCTAGCGGGGGCTACGAGCAGTACTTC. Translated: CASSLSSGGYEQYF.

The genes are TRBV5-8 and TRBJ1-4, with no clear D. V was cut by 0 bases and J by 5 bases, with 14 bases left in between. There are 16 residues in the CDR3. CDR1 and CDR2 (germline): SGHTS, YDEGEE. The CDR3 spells CASSLGQKSWNEKLFF. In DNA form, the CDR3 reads TGTGCCAGCAGCTTGGGACAAAAAAGTTGGAATGAAAAACTGTTTTTT.

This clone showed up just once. CDR3 sequence reads: CAWYRTDFYGYTF. CDR3 DNA sequence: TGTGCCTGGTACAGGACAGATTTCTATGGCTACACCTTC. This chain joins TRBV30 and TRBJ1-2; weak D call: TRBD1 (6 bases). Germline V gene sequence: CDR1 GTSNPN, CDR2 SVGIG (reference sequence). Trimming cost V 5 bases and J 4 bases, with 14 bases left between them. The CDR3 has 13 amino acids. The full variable domain, with the rest looked up from reference TRBV30 and TRBJ1-2, is SQTIHQWPATLVQPVGSPLSLECTVEGTSNPNLYWYRQAAGRGLQLLFYSVGIGQISSEVPQNLSASRPQDRQFILSSKKLLLSDSGFYLCAWYRTDFYGYTFGSGTRLTVV.

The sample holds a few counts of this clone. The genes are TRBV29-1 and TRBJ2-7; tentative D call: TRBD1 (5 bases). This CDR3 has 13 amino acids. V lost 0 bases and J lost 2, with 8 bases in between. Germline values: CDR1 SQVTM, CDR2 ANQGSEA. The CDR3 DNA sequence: TGCAGCGTTGAAGATAGACAGACCTACGAGCAGTACTTC. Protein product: CSVEDRQTYEQYF.

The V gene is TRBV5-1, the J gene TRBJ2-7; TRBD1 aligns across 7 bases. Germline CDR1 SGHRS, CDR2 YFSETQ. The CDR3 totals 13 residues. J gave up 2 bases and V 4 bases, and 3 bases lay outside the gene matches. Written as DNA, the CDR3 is TGCGCCAGCAGCGAGACAGGGCCCTACGAGCAGTACTTC. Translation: CASSETGPYEQYF.

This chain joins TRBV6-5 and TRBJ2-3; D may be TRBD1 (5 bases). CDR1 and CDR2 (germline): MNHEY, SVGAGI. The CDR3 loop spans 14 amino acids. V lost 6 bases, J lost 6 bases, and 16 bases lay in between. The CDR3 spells CASSPDTSADTQYF. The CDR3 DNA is TGTGCCAGCAGCCCGGACACCTCAGCCGATACGCAGTATTTT.

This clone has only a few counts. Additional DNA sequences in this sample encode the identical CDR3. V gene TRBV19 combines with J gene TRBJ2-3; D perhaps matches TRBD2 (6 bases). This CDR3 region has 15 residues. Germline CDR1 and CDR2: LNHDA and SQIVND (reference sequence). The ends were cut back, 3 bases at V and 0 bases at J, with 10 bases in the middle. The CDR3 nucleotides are TGTGCCAGTAGTATCGGTAGCGGTAGCACAGATACGCAGTATTTT. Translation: CASSIGSGSTDTQYF.

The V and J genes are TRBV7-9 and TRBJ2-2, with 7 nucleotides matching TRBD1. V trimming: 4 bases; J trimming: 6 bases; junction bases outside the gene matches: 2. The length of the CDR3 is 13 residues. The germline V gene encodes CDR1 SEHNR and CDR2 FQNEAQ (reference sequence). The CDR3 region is CASSSTGAGELFF. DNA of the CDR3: TGTGCCAGCAGCTCCACAGGGGCCGGGGAGCTGTTTTTT. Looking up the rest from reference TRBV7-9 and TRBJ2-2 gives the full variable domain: DTGVSQNPRHKITKRGQNVTFRCDPISEHNRLYWYRQTLGQGPEFLTYFQNEAQLEKSRLLSDRFSAERPKGSFSTLEIQRTEQGDSAMYLCASSSTGAGELFFGEGSRLTVL.

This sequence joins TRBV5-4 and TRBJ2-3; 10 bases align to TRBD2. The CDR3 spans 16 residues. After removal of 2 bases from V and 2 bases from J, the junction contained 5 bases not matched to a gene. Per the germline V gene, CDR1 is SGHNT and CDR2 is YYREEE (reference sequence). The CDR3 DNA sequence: TGTGCCAGCAGCTTCCTTAGCGGGGGGAACACAGATACGCAGTATTTT. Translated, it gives CASSFLSGGNTDTQYF. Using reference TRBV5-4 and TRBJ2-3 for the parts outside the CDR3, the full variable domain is ETGVTQSPTHLIKTRGQQVTLRCSSQSGHNTVSWYQQALGQGPQFIFQYYREEENGRGNFPPRFSGLQFPNYSSELNVNALELDDSALYLCASSFLSGGNTDTQYFGPGTRLTVL.

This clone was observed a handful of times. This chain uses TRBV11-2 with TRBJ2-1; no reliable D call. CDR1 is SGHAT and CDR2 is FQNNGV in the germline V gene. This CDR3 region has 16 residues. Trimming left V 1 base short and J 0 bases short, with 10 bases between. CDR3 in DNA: TGTGCCAGCAGCTTAGGCCTTCTTTACTCCTACAATGAGCAGTTCTTC. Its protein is CASSLGLLYSYNEQFF.

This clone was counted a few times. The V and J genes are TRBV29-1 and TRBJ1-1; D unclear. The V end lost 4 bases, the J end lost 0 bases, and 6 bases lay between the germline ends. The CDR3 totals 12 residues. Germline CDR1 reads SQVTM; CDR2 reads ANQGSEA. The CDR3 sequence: CSVAGLNTEAFF. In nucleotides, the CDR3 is TGCAGCGTTGCTGGCTTGAACACTGAAGCTTTCTTT.

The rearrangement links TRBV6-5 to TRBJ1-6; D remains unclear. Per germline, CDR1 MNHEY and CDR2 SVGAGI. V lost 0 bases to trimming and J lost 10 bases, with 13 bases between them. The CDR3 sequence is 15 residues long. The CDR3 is CASSYSSGWRSPLHF. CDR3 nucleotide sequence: TGTGCCAGCAGTTACTCGTCGGGTTGGCGATCACCCCTCCACTTT.

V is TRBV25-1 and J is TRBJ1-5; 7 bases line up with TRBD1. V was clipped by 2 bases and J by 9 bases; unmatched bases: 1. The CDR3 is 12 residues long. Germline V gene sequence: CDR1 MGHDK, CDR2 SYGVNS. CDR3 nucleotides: TGTGCCAGCAGTGAAGGGGACAGGCCCCAGCATTTT. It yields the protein CASSEGDRPQHF.

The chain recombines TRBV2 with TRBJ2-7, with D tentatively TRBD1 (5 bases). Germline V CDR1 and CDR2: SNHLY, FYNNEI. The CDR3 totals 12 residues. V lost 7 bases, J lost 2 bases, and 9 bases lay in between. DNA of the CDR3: TGTGCCAGCACTGACAGCCCCTACGAGCAGTACTTC. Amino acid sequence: CASTDSPYEQYF. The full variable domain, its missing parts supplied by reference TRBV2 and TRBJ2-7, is EPEVTQTPSHQVTQMGQEVILRCVPISNHLYFYWYRQILGQKVEFLVSFYNNEISEKSEIFDDQFSVERPDGSNFTLKIRSTKLEDSAMYFCASTDSPYEQYFGPGTRLTVT.

The chain's CDR3 is CASSPGGGTGELFF. CDR3 sequence (DNA): TGTGCCAGCAGCCCGGGGGGCGGCACCGGGGAGCTGTTTTTT. V is TRBV13 and J is TRBJ2-2; a possible D gene is TRBD2 (7 bases). The germline V and J ends were trimmed by 5 bases and 4 bases, with 11 bases remaining between them. The CDR3 extends over 14 amino acids. CDR1 and CDR2 from the germline V gene are PRHDT and FYEKMQ (reference sequence).

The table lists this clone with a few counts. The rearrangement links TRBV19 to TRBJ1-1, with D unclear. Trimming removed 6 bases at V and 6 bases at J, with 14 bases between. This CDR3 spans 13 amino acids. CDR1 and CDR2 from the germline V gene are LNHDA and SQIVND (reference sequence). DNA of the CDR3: TGTGCCAGTAGCTCGAATTCTGGCGCTGAAGCTTTCTTT. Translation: CASSSNSGAEAFF.

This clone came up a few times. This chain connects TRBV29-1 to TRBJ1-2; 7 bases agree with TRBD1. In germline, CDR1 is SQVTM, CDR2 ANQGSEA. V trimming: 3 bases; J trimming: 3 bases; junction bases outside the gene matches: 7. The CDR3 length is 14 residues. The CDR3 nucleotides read TGCAGCGTTGACCAGGGCCAGGGGGACTATGGCTACACCTTC. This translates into CSVDQGQGDYGYTF.

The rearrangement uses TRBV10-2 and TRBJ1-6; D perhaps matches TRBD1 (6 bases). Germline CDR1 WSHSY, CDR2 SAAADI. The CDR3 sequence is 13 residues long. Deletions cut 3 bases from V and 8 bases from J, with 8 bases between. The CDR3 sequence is CASSDTGYSPLHF. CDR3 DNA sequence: TGCGCCAGCAGTGACACAGGGTATTCACCCCTCCACTTT.

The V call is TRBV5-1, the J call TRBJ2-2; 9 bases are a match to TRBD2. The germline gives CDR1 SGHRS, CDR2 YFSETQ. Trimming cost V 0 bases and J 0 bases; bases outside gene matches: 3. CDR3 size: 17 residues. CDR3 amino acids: CASSLALAGPNTGELFF. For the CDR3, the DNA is TGCGCCAGCAGCTTGGCTCTAGCGGGGCCGAACACCGGGGAGCTGTTTTTT.

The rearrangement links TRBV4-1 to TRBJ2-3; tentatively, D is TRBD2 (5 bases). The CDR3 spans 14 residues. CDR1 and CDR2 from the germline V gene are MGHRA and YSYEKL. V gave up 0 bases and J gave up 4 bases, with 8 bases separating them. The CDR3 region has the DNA TGCGCCAGCAGCCAAGAATTGAGGGCAGATACGCAGTATTTT. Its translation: CASSQELRADTQYF.